These 27 T cell receptor beta chains were all obtained from the same sample, sequenced in a study of graft-versus-host responses after intestinal transplantation. No antigen is known for these receptors. Profiled with immunoSEQ multiplex PCR; TCRdb holds only in-frame clones, not every one. The sample has about 89,000 clones; roughly 90% are singletons. The sample consisted of unstimulated CD4+ T cells sorted from spleen or lymph node cells, taken before intestinal transplant. The receptors come from a human donor who received an intestinal transplant.

The chain recombines TRBV7-6 with TRBJ2-5; TRBD1 aligns across 7 bases. J gave up 13 bases and V 2 bases, and 7 bases lay outside the gene matches. The CDR3 contains 12 residues. Germline-derived CDR1 and CDR2 are SGHVS and FNYEAQ. CDR3 sequence (DNA): TGTGCCAGCAGCTTATATATAGGGACAGTGTACTTC. It translates to CASSLYIGTVYF.

This clone appeared a few times. This chain uses TRBV30 with TRBJ1-2; D uncertain. This CDR3 is built from 11 residues. Germline V gene sequence: CDR1 GTSNPN, CDR2 SVGIG (reference sequence). V was shortened by 5 bases and J by 2 bases, with 6 bases between the two germline ends. The CDR3 DNA reads as TGTGCCTGGGGATACAACTATGGCTACACCTTC. Translated: CAWGYNYGYTF.

The V and J genes are TRBV7-2 and TRBJ1-1, with D hard to call. Germline lookup yields CDR1 SGHTA and CDR2 FQGNSA. V was cut by 1 base and J by 1 base, with 7 bases left in between. The CDR3 has 14 amino acids. CDR3: CASSLVPRNTEAFF. The CDR3 DNA is TGTGCCAGCAGCTTAGTTCCGAGGAACACTGAAGCTTTCTTT.

The chain is built from TRBV6-1 and TRBJ1-2, with D unclear. CDR3 length equals 10 residues. Germline CDR1 MNHNS, CDR2 SASEGT. Trimming shortened V by 7 bases and J by 8 bases, and 8 bases separated the two germline ends. CDR3 sequence: CASNEGGYTF. CDR3 nucleotide sequence: TGTGCCAGCAACGAGGGCGGCTACACCTTC.

The V and J genes are TRBV11-2 and TRBJ2-7; a weak D match, TRBD1 (6 bases). The V gene lost 5 bases and the J gene lost 0 bases, with 14 bases spanning the gap. This CDR3 is 15 amino acids long. Germline V gene lookup returns CDR1 SGHAT and CDR2 FQNNGV. The CDR3 sequence is CASSPAGTYSYEQYF. The CDR3 region has the DNA TGTGCCAGCAGCCCTGCCGGGACATACTCCTACGAGCAGTACTTC.

The J gene is TRBJ2-5, the V gene TRBV10-3; the D gene is possibly TRBD2 (5 bases). Trimming removed 10 bases from V and 3 bases from J, with 9 bases in between. The CDR3 is 11 residues long. Germline V lookup: CDR1 ENHRY, CDR2 SYGVKD. CDR3 protein: CATGLKETQYF. For the CDR3, the DNA is TGTGCCACCGGACTTAAAGAGACCCAGTACTTC.

The chain couples TRBV15 to TRBJ2-1, with D possibly matching TRBD1 (6 bases). The CDR3 loop spans 16 amino acids. V shed 0 bases and J shed 11 bases, with 20 bases lying between them. Germline V gives CDR1 LNHNV, CDR2 YYDKDF (reference sequence). CDR3 bases: TGTGCCACCAGCAGAGATCTGGGGGCCGGGATGTTGAAGCAGTTCTTC. It encodes CATSRDLGAGMLKQFF.

The chain joins TRBV9 to TRBJ2-1, with 14 bases that match TRBD2. The trim removed 0 bases at V and 3 bases at J, leaving 5 bases unmatched. This CDR3 is built from 18 residues. Germline CDR1 reads SGDLS; CDR2 reads YYNGEE. CDR3 sequence (DNA): TGTGCCAGCAGCGTAGGACTAGCGGGAGGGCCGGGCTACAATGAGCAGTTCTTC. Protein sequence: CASSVGLAGGPGYNEQFF.

CDR3 region: CASSPLGGPLPNEKLFF. In nucleotides, the CDR3 is TGTGCCAGCTCACCACTGGGCGGACCTCTACCTAATGAAAAACTGTTTTTT. The chain has TRBV18 and TRBJ1-4; D not certain. Germline CDR1 and CDR2: KGHSH and LQKENI. CDR3 size: 17 residues. V lost 1 base and J 3 bases, leaving 15 bases between the germline ends.

This chain connects TRBV6-1 to TRBJ2-3, with a tentative D call TRBD1 (5 bases). The CDR3 length is 13 residues. The V end lost 5 bases, the J end lost 5 bases, and 11 bases lay between the germline ends. Germline-derived CDR1 and CDR2 are MNHNS and SASEGT. Here the CDR3 reads CASSRNQGDTQYF. CDR3 DNA: TGTGCCAGCAGTCGAAATCAGGGAGATACGCAGTATTTT.

The genes are TRBV5-1 and TRBJ2-1, with TRBD2 matching over 10 bases. The junction had 7 bases not matched to a gene; V was cut back by 4 bases and J by 3 bases. The CDR3 length is 16 residues. The germline V gene encodes CDR1 SGHRS and CDR2 YFSETQ. CDR3 nucleotides: TGCGCCAGCAGCGGAAGACTAGCGGGCATCTACAATGAGCAGTTCTTC. Translation gives CASSGRLAGIYNEQFF.

The V gene is TRBV5-1, the J gene TRBJ2-3; D may be TRBD1 or TRBD2 (5 bases each). V lost 2 bases to trimming and J lost 2 bases, with 12 bases between them. This CDR3 is 15 amino acids long. Looked up from germline, CDR1 is SGHRS and CDR2 is YFSETQ. The CDR3 protein is CASSLEGRVTDTQYF. Here the CDR3 DNA reads TGCGCCAGCAGCTTAGAGGGGCGGGTCACAGATACGCAGTATTTT. The full variable domain, with the rest looked up from reference TRBV5-1 and TRBJ2-3, is KAGVTQTPRYLIKTRGQQVTLSCSPISGHRSVSWYQQTPGQGLQFLFEYFSETQRNKGNFPGRFSGRQFSNSRSEMNVSTLELGDSALYLCASSLEGRVTDTQYFGPGTRLTVL.

The chain combines TRBV6-5 with TRBJ1-1; TRBD1 matches at 7 bases. The CDR3 covers 15 residues. Germline lookup yields CDR1 MNHEY and CDR2 SVGAGI. The V and J ends lost 5 bases and 4 bases, in that order; junction bases with no gene match: 10. CDR3 sequence: CASSAIDRAGTEAFF. The CDR3, as DNA: TGTGCCAGCAGTGCCATCGACAGGGCCGGCACTGAAGCTTTCTTT.

The J gene is TRBJ1-1, the V gene TRBV6-6; D is undetermined. Trimming took 0 bases from V and 8 from J, leaving 16 bases between them. This CDR3 has 15 amino acids. CDR1 is MNHNY, CDR2 SVGAGI, per germline (reference sequence). CDR3 sequence reads: CASSYSIASPWEAFF. The CDR3 DNA is TGTGCCAGCAGTTACTCGATCGCGTCGCCATGGGAAGCTTTCTTT.

The rearrangement joins TRBV7-9 to TRBJ2-7, with a weak D call TRBD1 (6 bases). V was cut by 5 bases and J by 3 bases, with 17 bases left in between. This CDR3 region has 15 residues. Germline loops: CDR1 SEHNR, CDR2 FQNEAQ (reference sequence). For the CDR3, the DNA is TGTGCCAGCAGCCGCGATGAAGGACAGATCTACGAGCAGTACTTC. Translated, it gives CASSRDEGQIYEQYF.

The rearrangement uses TRBV10-3 and TRBJ2-7, with a possible D match to TRBD1 (5 bases). Trimming cost V 3 bases and J 5 bases, with 11 bases left between them. The germline V gene encodes CDR1 ENHRY and CDR2 SYGVKD. This CDR3 spans 13 amino acids. This CDR3 is CAISESGYHEQYF. The CDR3 DNA reads TGTGCCATCAGTGAATCAGGGTACCACGAGCAGTACTTC.

The chain carries TRBV11-3 and TRBJ2-3, with 9 bases aligning to TRBD2. Germline CDR1 and CDR2: SGHNT and YENEEA. The CDR3 runs to 15 residues. V shed 3 bases and J 4 bases; nucleotides not matched to a gene: 5. The CDR3 loop is CASSFAAGGADTQYF. CDR3 DNA: TGTGCCAGCAGCTTTGCGGCGGGAGGGGCAGATACGCAGTATTTT.

The rearrangement uses TRBV5-1 and TRBJ2-7; the match to TRBD1 covers 10 bases. Germline CDR1 SGHRS, CDR2 YFSETQ. V lost 0 bases and J lost 3; bases outside the gene matches: 9. This CDR3 comprises 17 residues. This CDR3 reads CASSLANGTGVIYEQYF. The CDR3 DNA reads as TGCGCCAGCAGCTTGGCCAATGGGACAGGGGTGATCTACGAGCAGTACTTC.

The J gene is TRBJ1-2, the V gene TRBV4-2; D is unresolved. Germline CDR1 and CDR2: LGHNA and YNFKEQ. This CDR3 is built from 16 residues. Deletions cut 4 bases from V and 0 bases from J, with 15 bases between. CDR3 sequence: CASSRQAGSANYGYTF. CDR3 sequence (DNA): TGTGCCAGCAGCCGCCAGGCGGGGTCAGCTAACTATGGCTACACCTTC.

The V gene is TRBV21-1, the J gene TRBJ1-4; the table's D gene call, TRBD1, was not cross checked with the DNA. TRBV21-1 is described as a pseudogene. The CDR3 is 14 residues long. The DNA of the CDR3 is TGTGCCAGCAGACGCCGGGACAGTAGTGAAAAACTGTTTTTT. This translates into CASRRRDSSEKLFF.

The CDR3 region is CASSVVPTGVTHEQYF. The DNA of the CDR3 is TGTGCCAGCAGCGTAGTTCCGACAGGGGTTACCCACGAGCAGTACTTC. The genes are TRBV9 and TRBJ2-7, with 8 nucleotides matching TRBD1. The CDR3 contains 16 residues. CDR1 and CDR2 (germline): SGDLS, YYNGEE. V was pared by 0 bases and J by 5 bases, with 10 bases of the junction left unmatched.

The rearrangement joins TRBV28 to TRBJ1-5; D may be TRBD1 (6 bases). The germline gives CDR1 MDHEN, CDR2 SYDVKM. This CDR3 contains 14 residues. Trimming took 2 bases from V and 6 from J, leaving 11 bases between them. CDR3: CASSLQGSTQPQHF. CDR3 DNA: TGTGCCAGCAGTTTACAGGGGAGTACTCAGCCCCAGCATTTT.

This clone was recorded once. The CDR3 DNA sequence: TGCGCCAGCACACACCCGACAGGGGAAACGATTCGCTCTGGGGCCAACGTCCTGACTTTC. Protein sequence: CASTHPTGETIRSGANVLTF. The V and J genes are TRBV4-1 and TRBJ2-6; the match to TRBD1 covers 8 bases. Germline V gene lookup returns CDR1 MGHRA and CDR2 YSYEKL. V gave up 7 bases and J gave up 0 bases; unmatched junction bases: 17. The CDR3 covers 20 residues.

The rearrangement joins TRBV6-1 to TRBJ2-1; 9 nucleotides line up with TRBD2. CDR1 and CDR2 from the germline V gene are MNHNS and SASEGT. The CDR3 contains 16 residues. V gave up 3 bases and J gave up 2 bases; unmatched junction bases: 5. The CDR3 loop is CASSEAGGPPYNEQFF. The CDR3 DNA reads as TGTGCCAGCAGTGAGGCGGGAGGGCCGCCCTACAATGAGCAGTTCTTC.

The rearrangement links TRBV6-1 to TRBJ1-5; D uncertain. The CDR3 spans 13 residues. The V end was cut by 8 bases, the J end by 6 bases, with 14 bases between. Germline V gene lookup returns CDR1 MNHNS and CDR2 SASEGT. The CDR3 reads CASCNRDVQPQHF. The CDR3 DNA reads TGTGCCAGCTGTAATAGGGATGTTCAGCCCCAGCATTTT.

Points on this clone: At the DNA level, this CDR3 is encoded by other sequences in the same sample as well. Here the CDR3 reads CASSVGGLNTGELFF. Here the CDR3 DNA reads TGTGCCAGCAGCGTGGGGGGTTTGAACACCGGGGAGCTGTTTTTT. The V gene is TRBV9, the J gene TRBJ2-2, with a possible D match to TRBD2 (6 bases). CDR1 is SGDLS, CDR2 YYNGEE, per germline. Trimming stripped 2 bases from V and 1 base from J, with 9 bases between. CDR3 length equals 15 residues.

This clone was seen a single time. The chain recombines TRBV6-6 with TRBJ1-5; 7 bases line up with TRBD1. Germline V gene lookup returns CDR1 MNHNY and CDR2 SVGAGI (reference sequence). V gave up 0 bases and J gave up 2 bases; unmatched junction bases: 4. CDR3 length: 16 residues. The CDR3 loop is CASSYSQGRGNQPQHF. The CDR3 bases are TGTGCCAGCAGTTACTCACAGGGGCGCGGCAATCAGCCCCAGCATTTT.